This T cell receptor beta chain comes out of a study of identical twins. TCRdb reanalysed the 5' RACE reads using MiXCR and keeps one entry per CDR3 protein. The data contain about 810,000 distinct CDR3 sequences, 9% to 15% of them seen just once; the ten biggest clones take up around 1.6%. In its sample, this clonotype was seen many times. These same records also appear under a second study, on yellow fever vaccine responses in identical twins.

This TCR came from a woman aged 18 to 35 in good health. The sample was PBMCs.

CDR3 nucleotide sequence: TGTGCCACCAGGGTCATGAACACTGAAGCTTTCTTT. Residues: CATRVMNTEAFF. The genes are TRBV19 and TRBJ1-1, with D maybe TRBD1 (5 bases). The CDR3 runs to 12 residues. Trimming pared 10 bases from V and 0 bases from J, leaving 9 bases between. CDR1 is LNHDA, CDR2 SQIVND, per germline (reference sequence).